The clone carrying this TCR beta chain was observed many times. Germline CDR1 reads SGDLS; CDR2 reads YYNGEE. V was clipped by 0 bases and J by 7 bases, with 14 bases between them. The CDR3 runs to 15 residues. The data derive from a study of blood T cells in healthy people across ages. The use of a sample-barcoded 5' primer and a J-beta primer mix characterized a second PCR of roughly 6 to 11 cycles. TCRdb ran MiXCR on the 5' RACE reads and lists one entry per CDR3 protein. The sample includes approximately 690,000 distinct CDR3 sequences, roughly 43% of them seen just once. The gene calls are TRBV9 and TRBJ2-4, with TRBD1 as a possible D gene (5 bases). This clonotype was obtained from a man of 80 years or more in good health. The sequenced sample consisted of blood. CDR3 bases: TGTGCCAGCAGCGTAGATGGCAGGGCTAGGAACATTCAGTACTTC. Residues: CASSVDGRARNIQYF.